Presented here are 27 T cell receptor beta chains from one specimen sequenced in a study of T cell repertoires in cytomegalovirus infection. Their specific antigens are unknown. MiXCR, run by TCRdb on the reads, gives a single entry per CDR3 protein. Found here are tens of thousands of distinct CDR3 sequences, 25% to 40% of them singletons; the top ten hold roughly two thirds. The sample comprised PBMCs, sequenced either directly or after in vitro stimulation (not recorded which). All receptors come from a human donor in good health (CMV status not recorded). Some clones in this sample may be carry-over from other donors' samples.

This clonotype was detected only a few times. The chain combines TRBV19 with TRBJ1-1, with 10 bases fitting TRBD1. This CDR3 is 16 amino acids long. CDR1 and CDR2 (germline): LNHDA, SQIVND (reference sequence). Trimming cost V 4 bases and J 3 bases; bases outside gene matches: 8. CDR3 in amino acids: CASSKQPGTGDTEAFF. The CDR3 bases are TGTGCCAGTAGTAAACAACCCGGGACAGGGGACACTGAAGCTTTCTTT.

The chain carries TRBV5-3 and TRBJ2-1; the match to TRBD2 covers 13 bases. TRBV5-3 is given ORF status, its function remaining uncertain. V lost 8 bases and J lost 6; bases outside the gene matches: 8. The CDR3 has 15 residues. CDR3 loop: CASGSRTSGGNEQFF. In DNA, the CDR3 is TGTGCCAGCGGATCGCGGACTAGCGGGGGCAATGAGCAGTTCTTC.

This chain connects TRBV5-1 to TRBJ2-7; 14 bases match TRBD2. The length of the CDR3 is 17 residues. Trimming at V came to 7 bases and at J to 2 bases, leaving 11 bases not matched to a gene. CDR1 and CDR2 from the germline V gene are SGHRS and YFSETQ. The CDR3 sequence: CASAAGLAGGFPYEQYF. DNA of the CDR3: TGCGCCAGCGCTGCCGGACTAGCGGGGGGATTTCCCTACGAGCAGTACTTC.

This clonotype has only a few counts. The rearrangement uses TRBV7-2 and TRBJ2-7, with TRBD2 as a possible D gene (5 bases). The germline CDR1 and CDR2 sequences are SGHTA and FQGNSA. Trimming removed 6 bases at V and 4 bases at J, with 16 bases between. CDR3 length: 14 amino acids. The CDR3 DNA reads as TGTGCCAGCAGGCGAGGCGGAGGAAATTACGAGCAGTACTTC. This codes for CASRRGGGNYEQYF. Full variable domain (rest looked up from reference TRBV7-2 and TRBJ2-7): GAGVSQSPSNKVTEKGKDVELRCDPISGHTALYWYRQSLGQGLEFLIYFQGNSAPDKSGLPSDRFSAERTGGSVSTLTIQRTQQEDSAVYLCASRRGGGNYEQYFGPGTRLTVT.

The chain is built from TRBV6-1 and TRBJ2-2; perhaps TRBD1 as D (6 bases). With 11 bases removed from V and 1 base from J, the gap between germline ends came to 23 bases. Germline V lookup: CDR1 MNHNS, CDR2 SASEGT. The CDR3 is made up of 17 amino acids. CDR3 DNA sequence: TGTGCCGGAACAGGGTCAGCCACAATTGAGAACACCGGGGAGCTGTTTTTT. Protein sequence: CAGTGSATIENTGELFF.

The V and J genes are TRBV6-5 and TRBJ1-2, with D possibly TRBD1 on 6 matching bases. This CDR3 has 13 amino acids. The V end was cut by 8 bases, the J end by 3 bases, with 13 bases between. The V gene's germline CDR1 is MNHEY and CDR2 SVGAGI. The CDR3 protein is CASGQGPHYGYTF. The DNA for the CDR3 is TGTGCCAGCGGGCAGGGGCCCCACTATGGCTACACCTTC.

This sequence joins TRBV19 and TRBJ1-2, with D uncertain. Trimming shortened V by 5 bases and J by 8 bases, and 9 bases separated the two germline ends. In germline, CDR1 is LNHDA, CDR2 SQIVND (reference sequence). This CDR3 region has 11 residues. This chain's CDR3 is CASSEGDGYTF. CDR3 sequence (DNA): TGTGCCAGTAGTGAGGGAGACGGCTACACCTTC.

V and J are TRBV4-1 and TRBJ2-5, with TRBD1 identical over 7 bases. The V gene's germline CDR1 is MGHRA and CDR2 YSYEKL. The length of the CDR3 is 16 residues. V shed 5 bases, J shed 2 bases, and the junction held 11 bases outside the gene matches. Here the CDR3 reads CASSFIGGSRQETQYF. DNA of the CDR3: TGCGCCAGCAGCTTTATAGGGGGCTCTCGTCAAGAGACCCAGTACTTC.

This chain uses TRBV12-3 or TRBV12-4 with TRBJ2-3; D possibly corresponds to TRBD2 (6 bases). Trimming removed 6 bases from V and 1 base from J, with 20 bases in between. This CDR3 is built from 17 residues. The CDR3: CASRTFPGAFGTDTQYF. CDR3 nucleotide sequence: TGTGCCAGCAGAACCTTTCCGGGAGCTTTCGGCACAGATACGCAGTATTTT.

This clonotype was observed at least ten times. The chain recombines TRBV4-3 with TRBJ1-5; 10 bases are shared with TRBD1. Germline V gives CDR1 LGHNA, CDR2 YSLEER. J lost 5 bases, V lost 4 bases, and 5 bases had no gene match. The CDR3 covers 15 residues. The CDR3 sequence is CASSPQDRGDQPQHF. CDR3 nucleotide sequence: TGCGCCAGCAGCCCCCAGGACAGGGGGGATCAGCCCCAGCATTTT.

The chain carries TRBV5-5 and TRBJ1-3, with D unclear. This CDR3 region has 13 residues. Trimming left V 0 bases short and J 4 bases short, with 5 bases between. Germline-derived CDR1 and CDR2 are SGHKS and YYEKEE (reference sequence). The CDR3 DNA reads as TGTGCCAGCAGCTTGGCGGGGGGAAACACCATATATTTT. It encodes CASSLAGGNTIYF.

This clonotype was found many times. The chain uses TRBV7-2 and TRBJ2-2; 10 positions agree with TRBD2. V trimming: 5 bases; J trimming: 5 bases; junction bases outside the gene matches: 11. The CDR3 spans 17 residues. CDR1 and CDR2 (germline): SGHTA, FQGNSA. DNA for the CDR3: TGTGCCAGCAGCCCGGGAAGGACTAGCGGAAGGACCGGGGAGCTGTTTTTT. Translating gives CASSPGRTSGRTGELFF.

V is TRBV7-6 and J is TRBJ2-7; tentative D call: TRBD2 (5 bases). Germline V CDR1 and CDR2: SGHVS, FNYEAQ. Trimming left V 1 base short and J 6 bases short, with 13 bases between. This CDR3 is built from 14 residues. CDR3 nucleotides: TGTGCCAGCAGCTTAGGTGTGGGAGTCGGCGAGCAGTACTTC. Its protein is CASSLGVGVGEQYF.

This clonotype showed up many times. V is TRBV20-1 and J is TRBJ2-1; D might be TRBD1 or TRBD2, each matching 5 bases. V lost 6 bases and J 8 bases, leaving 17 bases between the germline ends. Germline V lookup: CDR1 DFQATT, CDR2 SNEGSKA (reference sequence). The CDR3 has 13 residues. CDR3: CSAPEGTIHEQFF. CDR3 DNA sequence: TGCAGTGCCCCTGAGGGGACCATACATGAGCAGTTCTTC.

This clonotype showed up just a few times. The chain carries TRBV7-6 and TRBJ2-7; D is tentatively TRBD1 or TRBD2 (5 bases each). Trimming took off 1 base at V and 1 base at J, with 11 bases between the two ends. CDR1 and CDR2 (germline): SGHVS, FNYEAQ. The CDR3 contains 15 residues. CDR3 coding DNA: TGTGCCAGCAGCTTAGAGGGAGACAGTTCCTACGAGCAGTACTTC. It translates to CASSLEGDSSYEQYF.

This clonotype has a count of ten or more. The CDR3 loop reads CASSSGPGGGYTF. CDR3 DNA sequence: TGTGCCAGCAGCTCTGGACCCGGGGGTGGCTACACCTTC. The chain carries TRBV7-2 and TRBJ1-2; weak D call: TRBD1 (5 bases). Germline CDR1 reads SGHTA; CDR2 reads FQGNSA. CDR3 length equals 13 residues. The ends were cut back, 4 bases at V and 7 bases at J, with 13 bases in the middle.

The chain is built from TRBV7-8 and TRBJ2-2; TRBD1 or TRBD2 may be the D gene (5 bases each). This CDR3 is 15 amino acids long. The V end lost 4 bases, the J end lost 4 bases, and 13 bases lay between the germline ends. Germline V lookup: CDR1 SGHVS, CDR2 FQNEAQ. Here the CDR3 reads CASSSGAPGTGELFF. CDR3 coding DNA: TGTGCCAGCAGCTCCGGGGCCCCGGGCACCGGGGAGCTGTTTTTT.

The chain's CDR3 is CASTRGPSGRQPQHF. Here the CDR3 DNA reads TGTGCCAGTACCCGAGGGCCATCGGGCCGACAGCCCCAGCATTTT. J is TRBJ1-5 and V is TRBV19; D not certain. Germline lookup yields CDR1 LNHDA and CDR2 SQIVND (reference sequence). The V and J ends lost 7 bases and 7 bases respectively, with 20 bases between them. This CDR3 is built from 15 residues.

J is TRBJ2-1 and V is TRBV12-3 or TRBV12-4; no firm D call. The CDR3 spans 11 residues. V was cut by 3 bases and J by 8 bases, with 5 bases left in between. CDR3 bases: TGTGCCAGCAGTTTTTTAGATGAGCAGTTCTTC. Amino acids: CASSFLDEQFF.

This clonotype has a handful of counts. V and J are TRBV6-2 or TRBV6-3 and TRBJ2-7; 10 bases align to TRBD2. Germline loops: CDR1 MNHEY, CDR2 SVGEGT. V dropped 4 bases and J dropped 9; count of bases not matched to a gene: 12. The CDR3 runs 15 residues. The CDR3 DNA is TGTGCCAGCAGTTGGACTAGCGGACACGGGGCGGGGCAGTACTTC. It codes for CASSWTSGHGAGQYF.

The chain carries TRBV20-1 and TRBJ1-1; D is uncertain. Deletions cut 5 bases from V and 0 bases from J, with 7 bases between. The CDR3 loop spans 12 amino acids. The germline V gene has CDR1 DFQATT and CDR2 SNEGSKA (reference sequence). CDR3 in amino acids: CSAWTLNTEAFF. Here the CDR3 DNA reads TGCAGTGCTTGGACGTTGAACACTGAAGCTTTCTTT.

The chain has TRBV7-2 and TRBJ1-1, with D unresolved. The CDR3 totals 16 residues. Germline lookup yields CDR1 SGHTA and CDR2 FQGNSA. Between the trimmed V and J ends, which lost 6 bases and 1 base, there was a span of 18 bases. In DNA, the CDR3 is TGTGCCAGCAGTCATACCCCTATAACAAAGAACACTGAAGCTTTCTTT. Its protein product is CASSHTPITKNTEAFF.

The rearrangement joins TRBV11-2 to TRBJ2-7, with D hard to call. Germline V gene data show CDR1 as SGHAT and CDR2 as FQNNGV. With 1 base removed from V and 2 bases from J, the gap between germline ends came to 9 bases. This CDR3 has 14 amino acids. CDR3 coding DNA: TGTGCCAGCAGCTTAGCCGCTCAAACCTACGAGCAGTACTTC. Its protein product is CASSLAAQTYEQYF. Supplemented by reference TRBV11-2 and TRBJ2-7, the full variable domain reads EAGVAQSPRYKIIEKRQSVAFWCNPISGHATLYWYQQILGQGPKLLIQFQNNGVVDDSQLPKDRFSAERLKGVDSTLKIQPAKLEDSAVYLCASSLAAQTYEQYFGPGTRLTVT.

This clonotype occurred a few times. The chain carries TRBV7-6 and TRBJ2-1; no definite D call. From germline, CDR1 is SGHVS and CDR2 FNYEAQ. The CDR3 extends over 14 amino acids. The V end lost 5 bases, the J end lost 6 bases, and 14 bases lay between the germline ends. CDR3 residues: CASSPRALVNEQFF. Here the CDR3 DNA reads TGTGCCAGCAGCCCGCGAGCCCTAGTCAATGAGCAGTTCTTC.

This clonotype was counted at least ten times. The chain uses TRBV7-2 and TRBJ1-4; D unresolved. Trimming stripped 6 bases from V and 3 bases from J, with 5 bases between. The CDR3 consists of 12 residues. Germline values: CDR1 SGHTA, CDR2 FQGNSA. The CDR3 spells CASSTANEKLFF. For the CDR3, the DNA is TGTGCCAGCAGTACAGCTAATGAAAAACTGTTTTTT.

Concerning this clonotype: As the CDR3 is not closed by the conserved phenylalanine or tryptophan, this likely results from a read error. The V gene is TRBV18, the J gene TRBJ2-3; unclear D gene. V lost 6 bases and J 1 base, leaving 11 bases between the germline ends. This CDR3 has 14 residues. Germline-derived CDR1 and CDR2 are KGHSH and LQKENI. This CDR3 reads CASSLGLGTDTQYV. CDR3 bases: TGTGCCAGCTCCCTGGGATTGGGCACAGATACGCAGTATGTT.

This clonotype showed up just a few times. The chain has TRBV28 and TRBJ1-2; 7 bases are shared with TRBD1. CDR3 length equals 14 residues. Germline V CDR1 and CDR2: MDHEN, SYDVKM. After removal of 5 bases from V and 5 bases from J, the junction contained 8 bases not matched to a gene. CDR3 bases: TGTGCCAGCAGTCCCGGACAGGCGGGGTATGGCTACACCTTC. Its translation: CASSPGQAGYGYTF.